Listed below are T cell receptor beta chains from one sample, sequenced in a study of blood T cell repertoires in COVID-19. The data were produced by immunoSEQ multiplex PCR, yet TCRdb's version contains in-frame clones alone and is incomplete. Seen here are 290,000 or so clones, roughly nine tenths observed once, and the top ten hold roughly 2.3%. Sequences were obtained from peripheral blood. The origin of the receptors is a woman in her 30s with COVID-19, enrolled during active disease. The CDR3 runs from the conserved cysteine through the conserved F or W. D genes are given only for firm matches. Size tells how often a clone was seen (once, few, many) or the class of an expanded clone, and some rows leave it out.

clone size	D gene	V gene	J gene	CDR3 protein	CDR3 DNA
NA	NA	TRBV19	TRBJ1-3	CASRQDPGNTIYF	TGTGCAAGTAGACAGGATCCTGGAAACACCATATATTTT
NA	NA	TRBV3-1/TRBV3-2	TRBJ1-3	CASSQGGYTIYF	TGTGCCAGCAGCCAAGGCGGCTACACCATATATTTT
NA	NA	TRBV6-5	TRBJ2-7	CASRMRRQAYEQYF	TGTGCCAGCAGGATGAGAAGACAGGCTTACGAGCAGTACTTC
NA	TRBD1	TRBV7-9	TRBJ1-6	CASSSSGTGGLYNSPLHF	TGTGCCAGCAGCTCGTCCGGGACAGGGGGCCTTTATAATTCACCCCTCCACTTT
NA	TRBD2	TRBV18	TRBJ2-3	CASSPLAGGPTDTQYF	TGTGCCAGCTCACCCCTAGCGGGAGGGCCCACAGATACGCAGTATTTT
NA	TRBD1	TRBV11-2	TRBJ2-2	CASSWLTGTGELFF	TGTGCCAGCAGCTGGCTGACAGGGACCGGGGAGCTGTTTTTT
NA	TRBD2	TRBV7-9	TRBJ2-1	CASSFRLAGNNEQFF	TGTGCCAGCAGCTTCAGACTAGCGGGGAACAATGAGCAGTTCTTC
NA	TRBD1	TRBV2	TRBJ1-5	CASSGRQGNQPQHF	TGTGCCAGCAGTGGTCGACAGGGGAATCAGCCCCAGCATTTT
NA	NA	TRBV10-3	TRBJ1-1	CAISQDRRGANTEAFF	TGTGCCATCAGCCAGGACAGAAGGGGTGCGAACACTGAAGCTTTCTTT
NA	NA	TRBV19	TRBJ1-5	CASSLRQDNQPQHF	TGTGCCAGTAGTCTTAGACAGGACAATCAGCCCCAGCATTTT
NA	NA	TRBV12-3/TRBV12-4	TRBJ1-1	CASSLGANTEAFF	TGTGCCAGCAGTTTAGGGGCGAACACTGAAGCTTTCTTT
NA	TRBD2	TRBV19	TRBJ2-5	CASSIDLSSGQETQYF	TGTGCCAGTAGTATAGATCTATCTAGCGGCCAAGAGACCCAGTACTTC
NA	NA	TRBV11-3	TRBJ2-7	CASSWTVGYEQYF	TGTGCCAGCAGCTGGACAGTCGGCTACGAGCAGTACTTC
NA	TRBD1	TRBV29-1	TRBJ1-2	CSARTGRGDGYTF	TGCAGCGCCCGGACAGGAAGGGGGGATGGCTACACCTTC
NA	NA	TRBV10-1	TRBJ2-1	CASSKTRQDYNEQFF	TGCGCCAGCAGCAAAACCCGACAGGACTACAATGAGCAGTTCTTC
NA	TRBD1	TRBV5-1	TRBJ1-2	CASSLEEGARYGYTF	TGCGCCAGCAGCTTGGAGGAGGGGGCGCGCTATGGCTACACCTTC
NA	TRBD2	TRBV7-2	TRBJ2-1	CASSSTSGGYNEQFF	TGTGCCAGCAGCTCGACTAGCGGGGGATACAATGAGCAGTTCTTC
NA	TRBD1	TRBV2	TRBJ2-7	CASKRTGDKYEQYF	TGTGCCAGCAAAAGGACAGGGGATAAGTACGAGCAGTACTTC
NA	NA	TRBV15	TRBJ1-1	CATSADLTRTEAFF	TGTGCCACCAGCGCTGACCTAACGCGGACTGAAGCTTTCTTT
NA	NA	TRBV21-1	TRBJ2-2	CASSQTEAGVRSGELFF	TGTGCCAGCAGCCAAACGGAGGCGGGAGTACGATCCGGGGAGCTGTTTTTT
once	TRBD2	TRBV20-1	TRBJ2-5	CSASLLAGEETQYF	TGCAGTGCTAGTTTACTAGCGGGCGAAGAGACCCAGTACTTC
NA	TRBD1	TRBV7-7	TRBJ2-1	CASSLGSGQGDEQFF	TGTGCCAGCAGCTTAGGCTCGGGACAGGGGGACGAGCAGTTCTTC
NA	NA	TRBV4-1	TRBJ1-1	CASSREYREFTEAFF	TGCGCCAGCAGCCGAGAATACAGGGAGTTCACTGAAGCTTTCTTT
NA	NA	TRBV5-4	TRBJ1-2	CASSGSMWAGRIAF	TGTGCCAGCAGCGGTTCTATGTGGGCGGGACGCATCGCCTTC
NA	NA	TRBV28	TRBJ2-7	CASTSRMVAGEQYF	TGTGCCAGCACTTCCCGGATGGTAGCTGGCGAGCAGTACTTC
NA	TRBD1	TRBV28	TRBJ1-1	CASRGQLETEAFF	TGTGCCAGCAGGGGACAGTTGGAAACTGAAGCTTTCTTT
once	NA	TRBV3-1/TRBV3-2	TRBJ1-2	CASSHSGGKIYGYTF	TGTGCCAGCAGCCATTCCGGGGGGAAAATCTATGGCTACACCTTC
NA	TRBD1	TRBV28	TRBJ2-7	CASSPGQGGRQYF	TGTGCCAGCAGTCCGGGACAGGGGGGTAGGCAGTACTTC
NA	TRBD2	TRBV6-5	TRBJ2-7	CASGWTSGVYEQYF	TGTGCCAGCGGGTGGACTAGCGGTGTCTACGAGCAGTACTTC
NA	NA	TRBV5-1	TRBJ2-3	CASSLYREGTSTDTQYF	TGCGCCAGCAGCTTGTATCGTGAGGGCACTAGCACAGATACGCAGTATTTT
NA	TRBD1	TRBV19	TRBJ1-1	CASSLQTGGTEAFF	TGTGCCAGTAGTTTACAGACAGGGGGTACTGAAGCTTTCTTT
once	NA	TRBV5-4	TRBJ1-1	CASSLVTVTEAFF	TGTGCCAGCAGCTTGGTAACAGTCACTGAAGCTTTCTTT
NA	TRBD1	TRBV5-4	TRBJ1-1	CASSRTGDAEAFF	TGTGCCAGCAGCCGGACAGGGGACGCTGAAGCTTTCTTT
NA	TRBD1	TRBV5-6	TRBJ2-7	CASSLSGGIDEQYF	TGTGCCAGCAGCTTGTCAGGGGGCATCGACGAGCAGTACTTC
NA	TRBD2	TRBV9	TRBJ2-7	CASSVEVSGRDEQYF	TGTGCCAGCAGCGTAGAGGTTAGCGGGAGGGACGAGCAGTACTTC
NA	TRBD1	TRBV7-9	TRBJ1-2	CASSVGTGKYGYTF	TGTGCCAGCAGCGTAGGGACAGGAAAGTATGGCTACACCTTC
NA	NA	TRBV7-9	TRBJ1-6	CASSLVAGLDSPLHF	TGTGCCAGCAGCTTAGTCGCAGGCTTGGATTCACCCCTCCACTTT
NA	TRBD1	TRBV12-3/TRBV12-4	TRBJ1-1	CASSRDRNTEAFF	TGTGCCAGCAGCAGGGACAGAAACACTGAAGCTTTCTTT
NA	NA	TRBV6-5	TRBJ1-1	CASRRQGPHTEAFF	TGTGCCAGCAGACGTCAGGGTCCCCACACTGAAGCTTTCTTT
NA	NA	TRBV5-1	TRBJ2-7	CASRWTMDSYEQYF	TGCGCCAGCAGGTGGACAATGGACTCCTACGAGCAGTACTTC
NA	NA	TRBV15	TRBJ1-1	CATSRDISQALTEAFF	TGTGCCACCAGCAGAGATATCAGCCAGGCACTCACTGAAGCTTTCTTT
NA	TRBD1	TRBV6-1	TRBJ1-2	CASSENTGGLYGYTF	TGTGCCAGCAGTGAAAATACAGGGGGCCTCTATGGCTACACCTTC
NA	NA	TRBV10-2	TRBJ2-2	CASKTTGNTGELFF	TGCGCCAGTAAGACGACAGGGAACACCGGGGAGCTGTTTTTT
NA	TRBD1	TRBV6-5	TRBJ2-5	CASWTGASETQYF	TGTGCCAGCTGGACAGGGGCCTCGGAGACCCAGTACTTC
NA	NA	TRBV21-1	TRBJ1-6	CASSKTLTGTYNSPLHF	TGTGCCAGCAGCAAAACCCTGACAGGGACCTATAATTCACCCCTCCACTTT